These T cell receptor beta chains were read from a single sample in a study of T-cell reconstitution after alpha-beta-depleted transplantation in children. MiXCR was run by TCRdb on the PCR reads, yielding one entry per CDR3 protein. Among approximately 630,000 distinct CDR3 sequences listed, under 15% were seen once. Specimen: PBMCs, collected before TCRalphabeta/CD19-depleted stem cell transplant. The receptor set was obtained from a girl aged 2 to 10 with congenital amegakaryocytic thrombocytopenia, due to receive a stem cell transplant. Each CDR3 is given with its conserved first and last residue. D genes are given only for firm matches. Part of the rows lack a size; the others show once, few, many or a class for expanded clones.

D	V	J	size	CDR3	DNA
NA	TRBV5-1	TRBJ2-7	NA	CASSLAGISSYEQYF	TGCGCCAGCAGCTTGGCCGGGATTTCCTCCTACGAGCAGTACTTC
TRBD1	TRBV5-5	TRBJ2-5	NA	CASSGPIDRVQETQYF	TGTGCCAGCAGCGGCCCTATCGACAGGGTCCAAGAGACCCAGTACTTC
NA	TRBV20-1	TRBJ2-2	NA	CSAPLRGNTGELFF	TGCAGTGCTCCTTTACGGGGCAACACCGGGGAGCTGTTTTTT
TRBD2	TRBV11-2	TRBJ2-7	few	CASSPFTSGNYEQYF	TGTGCCAGCAGCCCCTTCACTAGCGGGAACTACGAGCAGTACTTC
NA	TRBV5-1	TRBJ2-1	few	CASSLIPPFEDYNEQFF	TGCGCCAGCAGCTTGATCCCACCTTTTGAGGATTACAATGAGCAGTTCTTC
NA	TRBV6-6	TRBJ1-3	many	CASRPGPGNTIYF	TGTGCCAGCAGACCGGGTCCTGGAAACACCATATATTTT
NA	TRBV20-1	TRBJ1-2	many	CSARVSGIKQGYTF	TGCAGTGCTAGAGTTTCAGGGATAAAGCAAGGCTACACCTTC
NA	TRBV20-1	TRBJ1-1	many	CSARDWKEILHAVNTEAFF	TGCAGTGCTAGAGATTGGAAGGAAATATTGCACGCAGTGAACACTGAAGCTTTCTTT
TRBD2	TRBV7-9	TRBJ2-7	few	CASSSPGLANSYEQYF	TGTGCCAGCAGCTCCCCGGGACTAGCGAACTCCTACGAGCAGTACTTC
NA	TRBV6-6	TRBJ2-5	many	CASSYDRQETQYF	TGTGCCAGCAGTTATGACAGGCAAGAGACCCAGTACTTC
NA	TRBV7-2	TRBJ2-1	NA	CASSSDRAYNEQFF	TGTGCCAGCAGCTCGGACCGTGCCTACAATGAGCAGTTCTTC
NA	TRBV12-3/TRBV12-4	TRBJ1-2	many	CASSLLRGGQTYGYTF	TGTGCCAGCAGTTTGTTGCGAGGCGGACAGACCTATGGCTACACCTTC
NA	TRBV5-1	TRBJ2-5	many	CASSPGTYSTEAQYF	TGCGCCAGCAGCCCCGGGACTTACTCTACTGAAGCCCAGTACTTC
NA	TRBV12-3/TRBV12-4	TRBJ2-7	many	CASSTRPRSWEQYF	TGTGCCAGCAGTACTCGCCCTCGGAGCTGGGAGCAGTACTTC
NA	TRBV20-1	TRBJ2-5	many	CSGRTQETQYF	TGCAGTGGTCGGACTCAAGAGACCCAGTACTTC
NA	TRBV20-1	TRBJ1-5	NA	CSAQISDTQHF	TGCAGTGCTCAGATTTCCGATACGCAGCATTTT
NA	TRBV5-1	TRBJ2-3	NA	CASSLRLATDTQYF	TGCGCCAGCAGCCTCAGGTTGGCCACAGATACGCAGTATTTT